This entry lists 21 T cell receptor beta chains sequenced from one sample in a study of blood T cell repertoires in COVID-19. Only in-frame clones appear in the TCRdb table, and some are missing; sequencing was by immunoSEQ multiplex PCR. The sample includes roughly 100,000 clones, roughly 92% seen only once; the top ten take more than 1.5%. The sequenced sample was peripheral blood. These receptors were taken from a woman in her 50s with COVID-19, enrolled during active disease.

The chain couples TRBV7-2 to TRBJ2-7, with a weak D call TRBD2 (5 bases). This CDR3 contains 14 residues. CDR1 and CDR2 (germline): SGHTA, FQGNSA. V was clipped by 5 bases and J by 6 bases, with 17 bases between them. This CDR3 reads CASSVTGNHIEQYF. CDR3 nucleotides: TGTGCCAGCAGCGTTACCGGGAATCACATCGAGCAGTACTTC. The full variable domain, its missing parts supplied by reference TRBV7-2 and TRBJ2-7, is GAGVSQSPSNKVTEKGKDVELRCDPISGHTALYWYRQSLGQGLEFLIYFQGNSAPDKSGLPSDRFSAERTGGSVSTLTIQRTQQEDSAVYLCASSVTGNHIEQYFGPGTRLTVT.

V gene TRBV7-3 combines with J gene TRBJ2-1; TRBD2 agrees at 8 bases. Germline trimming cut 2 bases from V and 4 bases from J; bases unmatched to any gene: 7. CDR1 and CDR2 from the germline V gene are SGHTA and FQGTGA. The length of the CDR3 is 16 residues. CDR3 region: CASSLLGGGSYNEQFF. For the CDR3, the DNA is TGTGCCAGCAGCTTATTGGGCGGGGGGTCGTACAATGAGCAGTTCTTC.

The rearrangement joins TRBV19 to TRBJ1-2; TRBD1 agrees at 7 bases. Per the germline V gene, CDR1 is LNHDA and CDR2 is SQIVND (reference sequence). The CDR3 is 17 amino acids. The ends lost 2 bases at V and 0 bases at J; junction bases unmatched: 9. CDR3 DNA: TGTGCCAGTAGTATAAGGACAGGTTCCCTAGCTAACTATGGCTACACCTTC. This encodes CASSIRTGSLANYGYTF.

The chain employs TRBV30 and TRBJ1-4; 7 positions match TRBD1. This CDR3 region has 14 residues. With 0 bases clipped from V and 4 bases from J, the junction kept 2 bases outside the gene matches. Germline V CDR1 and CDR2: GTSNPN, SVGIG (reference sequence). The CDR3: CAWSVGGRNEKLFF. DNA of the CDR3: TGTGCCTGGAGTGTAGGGGGCCGTAATGAAAAACTGTTTTTT.

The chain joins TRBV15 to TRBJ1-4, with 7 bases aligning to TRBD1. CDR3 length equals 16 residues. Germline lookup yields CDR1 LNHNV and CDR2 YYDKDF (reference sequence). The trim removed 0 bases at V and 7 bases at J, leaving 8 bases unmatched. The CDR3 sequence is CATSRDITGAFEKLFF. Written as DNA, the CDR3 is TGTGCCACCAGCAGAGATATTACAGGGGCTTTTGAAAAACTGTTTTTT.

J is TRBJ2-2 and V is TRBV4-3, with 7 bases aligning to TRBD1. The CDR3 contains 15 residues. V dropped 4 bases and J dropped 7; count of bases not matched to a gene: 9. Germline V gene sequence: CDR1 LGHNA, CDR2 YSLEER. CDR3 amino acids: CASSRKGASRGELFF. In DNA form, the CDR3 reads TGCGCCAGCAGCCGCAAGGGGGCAAGCCGCGGGGAGCTGTTTTTT.

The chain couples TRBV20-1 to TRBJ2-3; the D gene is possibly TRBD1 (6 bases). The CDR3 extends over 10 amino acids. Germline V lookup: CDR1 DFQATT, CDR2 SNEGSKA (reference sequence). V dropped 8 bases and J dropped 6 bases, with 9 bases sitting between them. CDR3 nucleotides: TGCAGTCTGAGGGGGGATACGCAGTATTTT. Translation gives CSLRGDTQYF.

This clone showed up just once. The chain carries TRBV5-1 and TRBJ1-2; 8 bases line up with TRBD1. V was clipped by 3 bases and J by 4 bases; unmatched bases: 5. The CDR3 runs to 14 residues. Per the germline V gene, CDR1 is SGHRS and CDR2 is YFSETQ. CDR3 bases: TGCGCCAGCAGCTCCACCGGGACAGGCTATGGCTACACCTTC. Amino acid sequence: CASSSTGTGYGYTF.

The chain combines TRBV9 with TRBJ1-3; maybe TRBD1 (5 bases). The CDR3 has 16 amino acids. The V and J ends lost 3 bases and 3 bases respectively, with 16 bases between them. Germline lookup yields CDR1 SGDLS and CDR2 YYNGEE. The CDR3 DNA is TGTGCCAGCAGCGCACTCCAGGGTACCCTTGGAAACACCATATATTTT. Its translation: CASSALQGTLGNTIYF.

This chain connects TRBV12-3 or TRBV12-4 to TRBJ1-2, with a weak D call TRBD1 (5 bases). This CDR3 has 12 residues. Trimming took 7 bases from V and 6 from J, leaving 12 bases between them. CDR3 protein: CASTTETDGYTF. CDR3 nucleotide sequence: TGTGCCAGCACGACAGAGACTGATGGCTACACCTTC.

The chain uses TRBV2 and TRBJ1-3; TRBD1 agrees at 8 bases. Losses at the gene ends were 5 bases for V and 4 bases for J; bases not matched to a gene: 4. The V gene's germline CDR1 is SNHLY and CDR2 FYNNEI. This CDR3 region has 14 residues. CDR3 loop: CASSLRTGGNTIYF. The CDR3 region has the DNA TGTGCCAGCAGTCTAAGGACAGGGGGAAACACCATATATTTT.

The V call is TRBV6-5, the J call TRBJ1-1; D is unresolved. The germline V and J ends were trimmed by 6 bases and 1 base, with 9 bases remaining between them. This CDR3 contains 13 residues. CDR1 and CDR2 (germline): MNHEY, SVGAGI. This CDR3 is CASSSRQNTEAFF. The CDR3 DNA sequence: TGTGCCAGCAGCTCAAGACAGAACACTGAAGCTTTCTTT.

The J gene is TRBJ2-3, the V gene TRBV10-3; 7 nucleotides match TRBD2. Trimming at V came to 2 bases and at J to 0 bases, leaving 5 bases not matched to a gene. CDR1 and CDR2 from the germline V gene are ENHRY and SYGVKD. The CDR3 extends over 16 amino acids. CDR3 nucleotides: TGTGCCATCAGTGAGGGGCTAGCGGAGAGCACAGATACGCAGTATTTT. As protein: CAISEGLAESTDTQYF.

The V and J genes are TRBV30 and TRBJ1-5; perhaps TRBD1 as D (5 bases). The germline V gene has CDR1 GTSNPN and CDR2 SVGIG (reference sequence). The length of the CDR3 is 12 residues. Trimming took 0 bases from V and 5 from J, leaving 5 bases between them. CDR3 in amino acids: CAWSVGDQPQHF. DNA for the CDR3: TGTGCCTGGAGTGTAGGGGATCAGCCCCAGCATTTT.

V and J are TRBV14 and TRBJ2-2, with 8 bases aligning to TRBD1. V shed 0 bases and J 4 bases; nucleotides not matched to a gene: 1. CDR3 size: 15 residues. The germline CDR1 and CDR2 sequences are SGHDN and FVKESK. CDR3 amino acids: CASSQETGGTGELFF. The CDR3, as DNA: TGTGCCAGCAGCCAAGAAACAGGGGGCACCGGGGAGCTGTTTTTT. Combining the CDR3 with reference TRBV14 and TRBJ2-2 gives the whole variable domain EAGVTQFPSHSVIEKGQTVTLRCDPISGHDNLYWYRRVMGKEIKFLLHFVKESKQDESGMPNNRFLAERTGGTYSTLKVQPAELEDSGVYFCASSQETGGTGELFFGEGSRLTVL.

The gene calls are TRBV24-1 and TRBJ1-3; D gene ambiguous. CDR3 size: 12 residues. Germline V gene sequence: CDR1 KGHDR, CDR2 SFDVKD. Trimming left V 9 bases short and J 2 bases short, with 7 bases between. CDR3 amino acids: CATGGPGNTIYF. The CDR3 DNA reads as TGTGCCACCGGAGGGCCTGGAAACACCATATATTTT.

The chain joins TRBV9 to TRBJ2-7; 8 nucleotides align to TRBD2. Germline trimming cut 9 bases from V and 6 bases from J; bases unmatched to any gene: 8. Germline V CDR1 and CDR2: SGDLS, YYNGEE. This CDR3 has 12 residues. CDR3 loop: CATPRGGAEQYV. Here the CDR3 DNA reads TGTGCCACCCCCCGGGGGGGTGCCGAGCAGTACGTC.

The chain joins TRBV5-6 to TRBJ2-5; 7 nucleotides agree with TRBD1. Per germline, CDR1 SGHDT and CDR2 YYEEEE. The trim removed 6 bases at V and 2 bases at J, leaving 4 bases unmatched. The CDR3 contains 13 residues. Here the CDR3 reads CASIRQGQETQYF. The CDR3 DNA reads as TGTGCCAGCATTCGACAGGGACAAGAGACCCAGTACTTC.

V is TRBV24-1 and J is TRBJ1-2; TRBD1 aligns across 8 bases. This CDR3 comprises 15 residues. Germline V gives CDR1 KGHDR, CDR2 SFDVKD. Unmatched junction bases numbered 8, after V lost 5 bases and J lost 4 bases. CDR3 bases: TGTGCCACCAGTGGTCTGACAGGGGCGGTCTATGGCTACACCTTC. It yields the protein CATSGLTGAVYGYTF.

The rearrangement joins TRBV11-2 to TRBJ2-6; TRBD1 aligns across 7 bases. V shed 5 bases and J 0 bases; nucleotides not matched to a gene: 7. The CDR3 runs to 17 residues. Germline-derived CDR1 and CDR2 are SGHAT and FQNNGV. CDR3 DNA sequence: TGTGCCAGCAGCCCGGGACAGACCCTCTCTGGGGCCAACGTCCTGACTTTC. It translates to CASSPGQTLSGANVLTF.

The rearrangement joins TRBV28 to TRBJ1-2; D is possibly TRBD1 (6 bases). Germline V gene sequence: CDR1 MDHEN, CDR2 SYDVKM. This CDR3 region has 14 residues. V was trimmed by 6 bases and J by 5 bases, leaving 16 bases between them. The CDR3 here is CASSRPGTFYGYTF. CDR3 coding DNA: TGTGCCAGCAGCCGACCCGGGACATTTTATGGCTACACCTTC.